The 17 T cell receptor beta chains reported below all come from one sample, sequenced in a study of technical replicates of blood from several donors. The protocol was immunoSEQ multiplex PCR, while the TCRdb copy is restricted to in-frame clones and leaves out a portion. The sample has about 79,000 clones, roughly 94% seen once. The specimen sequenced was T cells isolated from PBMCs. These receptors originate from a human donor in good health.

The chain links TRBV4-2 to TRBJ1-4, with D hard to call. The V end lost 1 base, the J end lost 7 bases, and 10 bases lay between the germline ends. The CDR3 has 14 amino acids. Germline V CDR1 and CDR2: LGHNA, YNFKEQ. CDR3 sequence (DNA): TGTGCCAGCAGCCAAGGAGGTCGTGGTGAAAAACTGTTTTTT. This translates into CASSQGGRGEKLFF.

Worth noting for this clone: The sample carries other DNA sequences with the same CDR3. This chain links TRBV27 with TRBJ2-7; D is unresolved. Looked up from germline, CDR1 is MNHEY and CDR2 is SMNVEV (reference sequence). The CDR3 loop spans 13 amino acids. V lost 3 bases, J lost 0 bases, and 6 bases lay in between. The CDR3 region has the DNA TGTGCCAGCAGTTTGTCGGGCTCCTACGAGCAGTACTTC. This encodes CASSLSGSYEQYF.

A word on this clone: A junction boundary mismatches the germline segment, possibly from a read error. V usage is TRBV19 and J usage is TRBJ1-5, with a weak D call TRBD1 (6 bases). The CDR3 covers 15 residues. The germline V gene has CDR1 LNHDA and CDR2 SQIVND (reference sequence). CDR3 sequence (DNA): TGTGCCAGTAGTATTAAGGGACATAGCACTCAGCCCCAGCATTTT. It encodes CASSIKGHSTQPQHF.

This clone appeared a single time. The chain uses TRBV2 and TRBJ2-5; TRBD2 matches 7 bases. Germline CDR1 reads SNHLY; CDR2 reads FYNNEI. This CDR3 is 14 amino acids long. With V trimmed by 8 bases and J by 2 bases, 8 bases remained unmatched. CDR3 DNA sequence: TGTGCCAGCGGAAACGGGGGGTCACAAGAGACCCAGTACTTC. Amino acids: CASGNGGSQETQYF.

V usage is TRBV11-3 and J usage is TRBJ1-2, with a tentative D call TRBD1 (5 bases). V gave up 1 base and J gave up 4 bases, with 13 bases separating them. Looked up from germline, CDR1 is SGHNT and CDR2 is YENEEA. The CDR3 length is 15 residues. The CDR3 DNA sequence: TGTGCCAGCAGCTTAGGGAGGGGCACCGTCTATGGCTACACCTTC. Amino acids: CASSLGRGTVYGYTF. Full variable domain (outside the CDR3, taken from reference TRBV11-3 and TRBJ1-2): EAGVVQSPRYKIIEKKQPVAFWCNPISGHNTLYWYLQNLGQGPELLIRYENEEAVDDSQLPKDRFSAERLKGVDSTLKIQPAELGDSAVYLCASSLGRGTVYGYTFGSGTRLTVV.

This chain uses TRBV29-1 with TRBJ1-2, with D maybe TRBD1 (6 bases). The length of the CDR3 is 12 residues. Trimming removed 6 bases at V and 6 bases at J, with 14 bases between. Germline V gives CDR1 SQVTM, CDR2 ANQGSEA. Here the CDR3 reads CSVQGGWHGYTF. The CDR3 nucleotides are TGCAGCGTCCAAGGGGGTTGGCATGGCTACACCTTC.

V usage is TRBV15 and J usage is TRBJ2-5; D may be TRBD2 (5 bases). The CDR3 runs to 15 residues. Trimming removed 1 base at V and 1 base at J, with 10 bases between. CDR1 and CDR2 from the germline V gene are LNHNV and YYDKDF (reference sequence). CDR3 DNA sequence: TGTGCCACCAGCAGAGGGAGCGGAGCCCAAGAGACCCAGTACTTC. Translation: CATSRGSGAQETQYF. The variable domain in full, with the rest retrieved from reference TRBV15 and TRBJ2-5, is DAMVIQNPRYQVTQFGKPVTLSCSQTLNHNVMYWYQQKSSQAPKLLFHYYDKDFNNEADTPDNFQSRRPNTSFCFLDIRSPGLGDTAMYLCATSRGSGAQETQYFGPGTRLLVL.

The chain has TRBV7-2 and TRBJ1-5; D is possibly TRBD1 (6 bases). The CDR3 contains 14 residues. V was trimmed by 4 bases and J by 1 base, leaving 8 bases between them. Germline lookup yields CDR1 SGHTA and CDR2 FQGNSA. The DNA for the CDR3 is TGTGCCAGCAGCTCGGACAGAAGCAATCAGCCCCAGCATTTT. It specifies CASSSDRSNQPQHF.

The gene calls are TRBV5-1 and TRBJ2-7; 14 nucleotides match TRBD2. Germline V lookup: CDR1 SGHRS, CDR2 YFSETQ. The V segment lost 4 bases and the J segment 4 bases; nucleotides outside the gene matches: 7. CDR3 length: 16 amino acids. In DNA form, the CDR3 reads TGCGCCAGCAGCCACGTGGGGACTAGCGGGGGTTACGAGCAGTACTTC. Translated: CASSHVGTSGGYEQYF.

This chain links TRBV29-1 with TRBJ2-7; 8 bases match TRBD1. This CDR3 has 13 residues. The ends lost 4 bases at V and 2 bases at J; junction bases unmatched: 4. Germline V gene sequence: CDR1 SQVTM, CDR2 ANQGSEA. CDR3 nucleotide sequence: TGCAGCGTTGGTGGACAGGGAACCTACGAGCAGTACTTC. Its translation is CSVGGQGTYEQYF.

This chain connects TRBV28 to TRBJ2-3, with D maybe TRBD2 (5 bases). CDR1 and CDR2 (germline): MDHEN, SYDVKM. V was pared by 6 bases and J by 6 bases, with 13 bases between. The CDR3 spans 13 residues. The CDR3 nucleotides are TGTGCCAGCAGCGGGGAAGGGTCGGATACGCAGTATTTT. It is translated as CASSGEGSDTQYF.

The chain joins TRBV7-3 to TRBJ2-5; D is unresolved. This CDR3 region has 13 residues. Germline loops: CDR1 SGHTA, CDR2 FQGTGA. V was trimmed by 5 bases and J by 2 bases, leaving 9 bases between them. CDR3 bases: TGTGCCAGCAGCCCGGGTGCTCAAGAGACCCAGTACTTC. Its translation: CASSPGAQETQYF.

This clone has a handful of counts. The V call is TRBV6-5, the J call TRBJ1-5, with D perhaps TRBD1 (6 bases). Trimming pared 0 bases from V and 7 bases from J, leaving 13 bases between. Germline CDR1 MNHEY, CDR2 SVGAGI. The CDR3 totals 15 residues. The CDR3 here is CASSYSVQGSQPQHF. DNA of the CDR3: TGTGCCAGCAGTTACTCGGTACAGGGTTCACAGCCCCAGCATTTT.

This clone appeared once. The chain couples TRBV11-3 to TRBJ2-1, with TRBD2 as a possible D gene (5 bases). There are 15 residues in the CDR3. Germline lookup yields CDR1 SGHNT and CDR2 YENEEA. V dropped 3 bases and J dropped 8 bases, with 17 bases sitting between them. As DNA, the CDR3 is TGTGCCAGCAGCTTCCTGCGGACTCCAGGTCATGAGCAGTTCTTC. Encoded protein: CASSFLRTPGHEQFF.

V usage is TRBV5-4 and J usage is TRBJ2-3; 10 bases are shared with TRBD2. Trimming removed 4 bases from V and 0 bases from J; junction bases left unmatched: 5. Germline CDR1 and CDR2: SGHNT and YYREEE (reference sequence). The CDR3 runs 16 residues. The CDR3, as DNA: TGTGCCAGCAGCGGGGGGACTAGCGTTAGCACAGATACGCAGTATTTT. Its protein product is CASSGGTSVSTDTQYF.

This clone appeared a single time. CDR3 sequence: CASRQGDSDYEQYF. CDR3 DNA sequence: TGTGCCAGCAGACAGGGGGACTCGGACTACGAGCAGTACTTC. The V gene is TRBV6-1, the J gene TRBJ2-7; 8 bases are shared with TRBD1. Germline lookup yields CDR1 MNHNS and CDR2 SASEGT. V lost 6 bases and J lost 3; bases outside the gene matches: 7. The CDR3 runs to 14 residues.

The chain is built from TRBV5-1 and TRBJ1-2; weak D call: TRBD1 (5 bases). The germline V and J ends were trimmed by 4 bases and 8 bases, with 18 bases remaining between them. In germline, CDR1 is SGHRS, CDR2 YFSETQ. The CDR3 contains 14 residues. CDR3 coding DNA: TGCGCCAGCAGCCCGGACATGGAGGGTCGCGGCTACACCTTC. Translated: CASSPDMEGRGYTF.